The 8 T cell receptor beta chains below come from one sample, sequenced in a study of CD8 T cells in ankylosing spondylitis. TCRdb fed the 5' RACE reads into MiXCR, producing one record per CDR3 protein. The sample contains 200,000 to 250,000 distinct CDR3 sequences, under 12% of which appear only once. Sequencing was carried out using blood, either unsorted or a sorted T cell fraction (not recorded which). The receptor source for this set is a male donor with ankylosing spondylitis or in good health (not recorded which).

This clonotype was picked up many times. The gene calls are TRBV7-9 and TRBJ2-6; TRBD1 might be the D (6 bases). V was pared by 4 bases and J by 0 bases, with 7 bases between. This CDR3 comprises 15 residues. Germline V gene lookup returns CDR1 SEHNR and CDR2 FQNEAQ (reference sequence). CDR3 sequence: CASSSDSSGANVLTF. CDR3 nucleotides: TGTGCCAGCAGCTCGGACAGCTCTGGGGCCAACGTCCTGACTTTC.

This clonotype was recorded at least ten times. The V gene is TRBV3-1, the J gene TRBJ2-3, with D unclear. The germline V and J ends were trimmed by 1 base and 0 bases, with 11 bases remaining between them. The CDR3 is made up of 16 amino acids. Germline assignment: CDR1 LGHDT and CDR2 YNNKEL (reference sequence). This chain's CDR3 is CASSQVSGLSTDTQYF. In nucleotides, the CDR3 is TGTGCCAGCAGCCAAGTTTCCGGCCTTAGCACAGATACGCAGTATTTT.

This clonotype turned up a few times. The chain couples TRBV5-1 to TRBJ2-1; the match to TRBD1 covers 12 bases. CDR1 and CDR2 (germline): SGHRS, YFSETQ. J was trimmed by 5 bases and V by 7 bases; bases with no gene match: 10. This CDR3 has 16 residues. The CDR3 sequence is CASVEPGQGAHNEQFF. The DNA for the CDR3 is TGCGCCAGCGTCGAACCGGGACAGGGGGCCCACAATGAGCAGTTCTTC. Drawing the rest from reference TRBV5-1 and TRBJ2-1, the complete variable domain is KAGVTQTPRYLIKTRGQQVTLSCSPISGHRSVSWYQQTPGQGLQFLFEYFSETQRNKGNFPGRFSGRQFSNSRSEMNVSTLELGDSALYLCASVEPGQGAHNEQFFGPGTRLTVL.

V is TRBV7-9 and J is TRBJ1-4; D is possibly TRBD1 (5 bases). The length of the CDR3 is 13 residues. Trimming removed 8 bases at V and 6 bases at J, with 13 bases between. Germline-derived CDR1 and CDR2 are SEHNR and FQNEAQ (reference sequence). CDR3 nucleotides: TGTGCCAGCCCGACCGGGACGGATGAAAAACTGTTTTTT. This encodes CASPTGTDEKLFF.

This clonotype showed up many times. The chain joins TRBV28 to TRBJ2-7, with 7 nucleotides matching TRBD2. The CDR3 is made up of 12 amino acids. In germline, CDR1 is MDHEN, CDR2 SYDVKM. V shed 11 bases, J shed 1 base, and the junction held 5 bases outside the gene matches. The CDR3, as DNA: TGTGCCGGCGGGGGTGGGTCCTACGAGCAGTACTTC. Translated: CAGGGGSYEQYF.

At least ten counts were recorded for this clonotype. This chain links TRBV12-3 or TRBV12-4 with TRBJ2-7, with 10 bases fitting TRBD1. This CDR3 comprises 13 residues. With 8 bases clipped from V and 7 bases from J, the junction kept 8 bases outside the gene matches. For the CDR3, the DNA is TGTGCCAGCGCCGGGACAGGGGTTCGGGAGCAGTACTTC. Protein product: CASAGTGVREQYF.

This clonotype came up many times. J is TRBJ2-3 and V is TRBV3-1; 7 nucleotides align to TRBD1. CDR3 size: 11 residues. CDR1 LGHDT and CDR2 YNNKEL come from the germline V gene (reference sequence). V shed 6 bases and J 10 bases; nucleotides not matched to a gene: 4. The CDR3 DNA sequence: TGTGCCAGCAGAAGACAGGGTGCGCAGTATTTT. This translates into CASRRQGAQYF.

In this sample, this clonotype turned up many times. The chain carries TRBV13 and TRBJ2-1; possibly TRBD1 for D (6 bases). The V and J ends lost 1 base and 7 bases respectively, with 14 bases between them. This CDR3 has 15 amino acids. Germline CDR1 and CDR2: PRHDT and FYEKMQ (reference sequence). The CDR3 nucleotides read TGTGCCAGCAGCTTAGTATCCTCCAGGGGAAATGAGCAGTTCTTC. This translates into CASSLVSSRGNEQFF.